Given below is one T cell receptor beta chain in context. Its antigen is still unknown. This CDR3 comprises 19 residues. The germline V gene has CDR1 SGHTA and CDR2 FQGTGA. Trimming removed 5 bases from V and 9 bases from J; junction bases left unmatched: 18. The sample belongs to a study of tumor and adjacent non-tumor tissue in lung cancer. Across the study: The patients, roughly 10 men and 4 to 6 women, were about 31 to 85 with stage I to III disease. Each sample yielded a few million productive TCRbeta reads on average.

Three rounds of nested PCR, following a modified ARM-PCR protocol, produced the TCRbeta library. MiXCR, run by TCRdb on the multiplex PCR reads, gives a single entry per CDR3 protein. The table includes more than 55,000 distinct CDR3 sequences, about 61% detected once. Broader study findings: Normal lung showed higher cumulative top 100 clone frequency than tumor. Higher tumor TCR diversity was associated with shorter survival.

The template was RNA from unsorted bulk tissue. Distant lung tissue was collected more than 3 cm away from the tumor edge. The sample comprised distant non-tumor lung tissue. The gene calls are TRBV7-3 and TRBJ2-2, with 13 bases identical to TRBD2. The TCR comes from a man in his 70s with non-small cell lung cancer. The CDR3 sequence is CASSPGGRLAGGYPRELFF. In DNA form, the CDR3 reads TGTGCCAGCAGCCCGGGCGGCAGACTAGCGGGGGGATATCCCAGGGAGCTGTTTTTT. The variable domain in full, completed from reference TRBV7-3 and TRBJ2-2, reads GAGVSQTPSNKVTEKGKYVELRCDPISGHTALYWYRQSLGQGPEFLIYFQGTGAADDSGLPNDRFFAVRPEGSVSTLKIQRTERGDSAVYLCASSPGGRLAGGYPRELFFGEGSRLTVL.